This TCR beta chain was obtained from a study of vaccination effects on CD4 cells after COVID-19. This clone was seen only once. Its antigen is unidentified. V lost 2 bases and J lost 3, with 15 bases in between. The germline gives CDR1 SGHRS, CDR2 YFSETQ. This CDR3 is built from 15 residues. With the ViraFEST assay, the study expanded antigen-specific CD4+ T cells using viral peptide pools, then sequenced them. Culture proceeded for 10 days, and CD4+ T cells were then isolated. Participants were vaccinated with two doses of either the BNT162b2 or mRNA-1273 vaccine. TCRdb keeps only in-frame clones here, not all; method: immunoSEQ multiplex PCR. The profile shows 64,000 or so clones, 75% to 85% of them singletons.

This TCR came from a human donor who received a COVID-19 vaccine. The starting material was CD4+ T cells from PBMCs cultured with HCoV-OC43 spike peptides, obtained after COVID-19 vaccination. The sample's subset: HCoV-OC43 spike overlapping peptide pool stimulation. The V gene is TRBV5-1, the J gene TRBJ2-7; no definite D call. The CDR3 here is CASSFSNPRYYEQYV. As DNA, the CDR3 is TGCGCCAGCAGCTTTTCGAACCCCAGGTACTACGAGCAGTACGTC.